The clone carrying this T cell receptor beta chain was counted only a few times. Indicated time point: newly diagnosed GD, antithyroid drugs for less than 3 months. The TCR library used RNA extracted from PBMCs. The data derive from a study of regulatory T cells in long-lasting Graves disease. Germline lookup yields CDR1 SGDLS and CDR2 YYNGEE. CDR3 length equals 14 residues. Between the trimmed V and J ends, which lost 0 bases and 1 base, there was a span of 4 bases. Building the TCR beta libraries relied on iRepertoire HTBI primers, and CDR3 regions underwent Arm-PCR. TCRdb passed the multiplex PCR reads through MiXCR, listing each CDR3 protein once. The table lists roughly 440,000 distinct CDR3 sequences, about 16% of them singletons, with about 25% in the top ten. These same data were also listed under a study on T cells in Graves' hyperthyroidism and ophthalmopathy.

Here the sequenced sample was peripheral blood mononuclear cells (PBMCs), taken at new diagnosis, from a patient treated with antithyroid drugs. The V and J genes are TRBV9 and TRBJ2-2; D ambiguous. The source is a woman aged 18 to 35 with Graves disease. DNA for the CDR3: TGTGCCAGCAGCGTAGCCGAGAACACCGGGGAGCTGTTTTTT. Protein product: CASSVAENTGELFF.